This section outlines one TCR beta chain sequence together with its context. The data stem from a study of T-cell reconstitution after alpha-beta-depleted transplantation in children. Unique molecular identifiers were used to barcode this TCRbeta library. Each CDR3 protein gets one entry after TCRdb re-called the PCR reads with MiXCR. The table records 200,000 to 250,000 distinct CDR3 sequences, roughly 9% of them present only once. The V and J ends lost 6 bases and 11 bases respectively, with 20 bases between them. The CDR3 has 14 residues. The V gene's germline CDR1 is ENHRY and CDR2 SYGVKD. The input for sequencing was PBMCs from the stem cell graft donor, taken from the stem cell graft. The genes are TRBV10-3 and TRBJ2-1; D perhaps matches TRBD1 (6 bases). The sequence came from a human donor who donated a stem cell graft to a child with acute lymphoblastic leukemia. The CDR3 here is CAIRWSQGDTKQFF. DNA of the CDR3: TGTGCCATCAGGTGGTCACAGGGCGATACGAAGCAGTTCTTC.